This T cell receptor (beta chain) appears in the sequencing data of a study of blood T cell repertoires in COVID-19. TCRdb keeps only in-frame clones here, not all; method: immunoSEQ multiplex PCR. This sample has 35,000 to 45,000 clones; under 90% occur once, and the top ten carry roughly 6.1%. Material for sequencing was peripheral blood. This receptor was identified in a human donor in a cohort sampled during active COVID-19.

The CDR3 nucleotides read TGTGCCAGCAGTATACCACCAGGGATTAACTATGGCTACACCTTC. Translating gives CASSIPPGINYGYTF. The rearrangement links TRBV28 to TRBJ1-2, with a weak D call TRBD1 (5 bases). The germline V and J ends were trimmed by 5 bases and 1 base, with 14 bases remaining between them. Germline loops: CDR1 MDHEN, CDR2 SYDVKM. This CDR3 region has 15 residues.